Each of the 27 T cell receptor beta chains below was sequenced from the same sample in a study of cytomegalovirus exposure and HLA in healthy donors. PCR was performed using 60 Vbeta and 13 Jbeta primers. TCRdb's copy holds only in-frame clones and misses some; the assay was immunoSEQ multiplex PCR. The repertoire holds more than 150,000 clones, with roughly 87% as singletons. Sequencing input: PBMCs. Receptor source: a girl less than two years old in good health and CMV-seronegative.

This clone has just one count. The CDR3 DNA sequence: TGTGCCTGTACATTCGGGACAGGGGGCATGGGAAACACCATATATTTT. Its protein is CACTFGTGGMGNTIYF. The rearrangement joins TRBV30 to TRBJ1-3; 12 bases line up with TRBD1. The CDR3 length is 16 residues. The trim removed 6 bases at V and 4 bases at J, leaving 10 bases unmatched. CDR1 and CDR2 from the germline V gene are GTSNPN and SVGIG (reference sequence).

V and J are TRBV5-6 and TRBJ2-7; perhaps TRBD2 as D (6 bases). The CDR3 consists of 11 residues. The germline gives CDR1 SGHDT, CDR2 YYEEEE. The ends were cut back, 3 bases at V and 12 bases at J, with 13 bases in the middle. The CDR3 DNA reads TGTGCCAGCAGCTCAACGGGAGTACGGTACTTC. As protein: CASSSTGVRYF.

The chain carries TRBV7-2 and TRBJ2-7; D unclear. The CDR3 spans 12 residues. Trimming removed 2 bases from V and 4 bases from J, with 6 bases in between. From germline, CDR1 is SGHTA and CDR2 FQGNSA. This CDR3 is CASSLYGYEQYF. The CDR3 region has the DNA TGTGCCAGCAGCTTATACGGTTACGAGCAGTACTTC.

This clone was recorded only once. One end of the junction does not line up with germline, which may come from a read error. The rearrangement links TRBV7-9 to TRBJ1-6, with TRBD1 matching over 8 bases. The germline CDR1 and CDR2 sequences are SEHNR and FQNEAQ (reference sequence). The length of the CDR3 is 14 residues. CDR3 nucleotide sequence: TGTTCCAGCAGCTTAACAGGGGGGAATTCACCCCTCCACTTT. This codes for CSSSLTGGNSPLHF.

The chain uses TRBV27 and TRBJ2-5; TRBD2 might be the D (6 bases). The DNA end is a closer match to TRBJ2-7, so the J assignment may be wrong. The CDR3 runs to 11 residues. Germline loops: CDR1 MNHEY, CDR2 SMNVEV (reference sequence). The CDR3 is CASNPGDEQYF. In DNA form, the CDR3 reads TGTGCCAGCAATCCGGGGGACGAGCAGTACTTC.

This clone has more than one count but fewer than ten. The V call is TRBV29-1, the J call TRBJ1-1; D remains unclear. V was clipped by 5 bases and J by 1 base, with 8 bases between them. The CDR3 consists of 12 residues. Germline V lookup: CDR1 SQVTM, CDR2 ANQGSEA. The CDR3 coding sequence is TGCAGCGTTTTCCGGGGGAACACTGAAGCTTTCTTT. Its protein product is CSVFRGNTEAFF.

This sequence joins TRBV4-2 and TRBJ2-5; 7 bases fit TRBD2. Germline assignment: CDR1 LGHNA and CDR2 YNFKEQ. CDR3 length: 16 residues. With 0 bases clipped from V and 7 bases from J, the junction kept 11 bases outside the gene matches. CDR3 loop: CASSQEGTIAPGTQYF. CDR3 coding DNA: TGTGCCAGCAGCCAAGAGGGGACTATCGCCCCAGGGACCCAGTACTTC.

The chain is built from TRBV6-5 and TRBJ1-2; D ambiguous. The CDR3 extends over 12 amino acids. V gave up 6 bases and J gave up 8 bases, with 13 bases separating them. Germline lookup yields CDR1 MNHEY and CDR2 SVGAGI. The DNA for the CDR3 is TGTGCCAGCAGGATCACCGGAGGGGGCTACACCTTC. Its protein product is CASRITGGGYTF.

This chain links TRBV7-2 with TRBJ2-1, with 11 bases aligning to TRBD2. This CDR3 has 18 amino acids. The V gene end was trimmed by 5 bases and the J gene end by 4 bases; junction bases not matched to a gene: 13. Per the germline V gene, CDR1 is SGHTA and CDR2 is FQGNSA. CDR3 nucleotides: TGTGCCAGCAGCGGCCGCGGACTAGCGGGTGAAGTTTACAATGAGCAGTTCTTC. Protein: CASSGRGLAGEVYNEQFF.

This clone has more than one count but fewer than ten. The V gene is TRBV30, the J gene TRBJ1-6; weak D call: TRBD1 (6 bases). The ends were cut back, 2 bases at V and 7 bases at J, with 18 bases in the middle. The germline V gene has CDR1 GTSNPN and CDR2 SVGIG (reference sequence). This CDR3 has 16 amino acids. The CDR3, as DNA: TGTGCCTGGAGTCCAGGACAGAGTTTCTTAAATTCACCCCTCCACTTT. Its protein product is CAWSPGQSFLNSPLHF.

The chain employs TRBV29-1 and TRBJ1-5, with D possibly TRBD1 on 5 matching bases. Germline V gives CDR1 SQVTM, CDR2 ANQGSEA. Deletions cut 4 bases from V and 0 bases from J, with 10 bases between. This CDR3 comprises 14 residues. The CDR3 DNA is TGCAGCGTTGTTACAGGATATAGCAATCAGCCCCAGCATTTT. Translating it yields CSVVTGYSNQPQHF.

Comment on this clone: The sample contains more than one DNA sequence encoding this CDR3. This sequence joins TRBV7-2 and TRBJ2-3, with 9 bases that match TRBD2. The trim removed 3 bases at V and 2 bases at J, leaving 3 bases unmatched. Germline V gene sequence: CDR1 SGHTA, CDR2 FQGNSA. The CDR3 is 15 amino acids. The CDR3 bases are TGTGCCAGCAGCTTTAGCGGGGGCTTCACAGATACGCAGTATTTT. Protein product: CASSFSGGFTDTQYF.

Written as DNA, the CDR3 is TGTGCCAGGGGGCTGGGACAGGGGGGACTTGAAGCTTTCTTT. Translated, it gives CARGLGQGGLEAFF. The chain combines TRBV30 with TRBJ1-1, with 11 bases that match TRBD1. The germline CDR1 and CDR2 sequences are GTSNPN and SVGIG (reference sequence). V was clipped by 8 bases and J by 7 bases; unmatched bases: 12. The CDR3 has 14 amino acids.

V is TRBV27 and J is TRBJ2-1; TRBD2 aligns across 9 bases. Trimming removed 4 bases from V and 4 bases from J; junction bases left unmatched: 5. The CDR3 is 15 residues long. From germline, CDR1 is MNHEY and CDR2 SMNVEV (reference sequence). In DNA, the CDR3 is TGTGCCAGCAGTTCTAGCGGGAATCCTTACAATGAGCAGTTCTTC. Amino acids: CASSSSGNPYNEQFF.

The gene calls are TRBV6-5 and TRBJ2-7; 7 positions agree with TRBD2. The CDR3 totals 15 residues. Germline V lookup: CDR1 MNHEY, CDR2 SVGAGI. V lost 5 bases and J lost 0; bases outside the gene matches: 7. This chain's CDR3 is CASSPGLDGSYEQYF. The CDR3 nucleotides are TGTGCCAGCAGTCCCGGACTAGATGGCTCCTACGAGCAGTACTTC.

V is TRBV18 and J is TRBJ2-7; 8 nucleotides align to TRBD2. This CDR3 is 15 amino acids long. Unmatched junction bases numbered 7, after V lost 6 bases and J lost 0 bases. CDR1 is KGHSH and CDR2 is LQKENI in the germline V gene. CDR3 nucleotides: TGTGCCAGCTCCCTCACTAGCGGTTACTCCTACGAGCAGTACTTC. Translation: CASSLTSGYSYEQYF. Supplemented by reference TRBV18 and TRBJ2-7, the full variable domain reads NAGVMQNPRHLVRRRGQEARLRCSPMKGHSHVYWYRQLPEEGLKFMVYLQKENIIDESGMPKERFSAEFPKEGPSILRIQQVVRGDSAAYFCASSLTSGYSYEQYFGPGTRLTVT.

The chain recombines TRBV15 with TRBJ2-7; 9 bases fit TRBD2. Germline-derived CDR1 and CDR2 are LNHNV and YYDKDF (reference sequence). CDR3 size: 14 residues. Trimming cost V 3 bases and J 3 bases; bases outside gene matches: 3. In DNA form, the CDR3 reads TGTGCCACCAGCAGGAGGACTAGCGTCTACGAGCAGTACTTC. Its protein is CATSRRTSVYEQYF.

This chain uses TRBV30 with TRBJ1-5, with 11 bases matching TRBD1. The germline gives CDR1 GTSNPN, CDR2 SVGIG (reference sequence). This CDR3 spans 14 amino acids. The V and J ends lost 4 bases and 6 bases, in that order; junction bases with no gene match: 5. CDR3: CAWNTGQGVQPQHF. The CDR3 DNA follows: TGTGCCTGGAATACGGGACAGGGGGTTCAGCCCCAGCATTTT.

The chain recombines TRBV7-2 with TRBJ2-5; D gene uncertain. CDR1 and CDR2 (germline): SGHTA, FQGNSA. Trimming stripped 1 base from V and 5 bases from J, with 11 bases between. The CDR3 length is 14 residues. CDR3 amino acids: CASSLGAAWETQYF. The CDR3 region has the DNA TGTGCCAGCAGCTTAGGTGCGGCGTGGGAGACCCAGTACTTC.

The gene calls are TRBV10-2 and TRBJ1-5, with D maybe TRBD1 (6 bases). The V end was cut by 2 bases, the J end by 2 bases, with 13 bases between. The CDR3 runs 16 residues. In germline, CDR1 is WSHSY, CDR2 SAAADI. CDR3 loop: CASSEIGGAGNQPQHF. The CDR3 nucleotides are TGCGCCAGCAGTGAGATCGGGGGGGCTGGCAATCAGCCCCAGCATTTT.

This CDR3 is CSARQGGGYEQYF. Written as DNA, the CDR3 is TGCAGCGCCAGACAGGGCGGAGGCTACGAGCAGTACTTC. This chain joins TRBV29-1 and TRBJ2-7; 7 nucleotides line up with TRBD1. This CDR3 spans 13 amino acids. J was trimmed by 3 bases and V by 7 bases; bases with no gene match: 9. CDR1 SQVTM and CDR2 ANQGSEA come from the germline V gene.

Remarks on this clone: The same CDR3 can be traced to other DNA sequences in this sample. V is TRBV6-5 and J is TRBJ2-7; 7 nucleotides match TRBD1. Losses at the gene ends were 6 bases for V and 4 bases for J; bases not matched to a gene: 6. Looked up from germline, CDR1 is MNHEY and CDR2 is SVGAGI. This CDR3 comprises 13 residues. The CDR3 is CASRPGTVYEQYF. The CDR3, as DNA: TGTGCCAGCAGGCCCGGGACAGTGTACGAGCAGTACTTC.

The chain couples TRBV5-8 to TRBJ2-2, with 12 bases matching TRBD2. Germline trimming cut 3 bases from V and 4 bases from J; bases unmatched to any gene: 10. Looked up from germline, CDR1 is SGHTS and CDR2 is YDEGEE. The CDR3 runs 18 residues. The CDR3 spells CASSYGLAGRGATGELFF. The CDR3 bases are TGTGCCAGCAGCTATGGACTAGCGGGGCGGGGAGCCACCGGGGAGCTGTTTTTT.

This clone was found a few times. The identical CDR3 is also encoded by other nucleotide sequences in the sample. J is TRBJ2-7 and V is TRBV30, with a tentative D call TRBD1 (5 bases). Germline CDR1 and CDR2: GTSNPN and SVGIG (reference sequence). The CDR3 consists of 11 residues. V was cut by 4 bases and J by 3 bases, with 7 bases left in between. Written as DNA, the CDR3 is TGTGCCTGGACGCAGGGCTACGAGCAGTACTTC. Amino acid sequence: CAWTQGYEQYF.

The CDR3 sequence: CASSLRETYEQYF. The DNA for the CDR3 is TGTGCCAGCAGCTTGCGGGAGACTTACGAGCAGTACTTC. This chain joins TRBV13 and TRBJ2-7; 7 bases map to TRBD2. V lost 3 bases and J lost 4; bases outside the gene matches: 3. This CDR3 comprises 13 residues. The germline CDR1 and CDR2 sequences are PRHDT and FYEKMQ (reference sequence).

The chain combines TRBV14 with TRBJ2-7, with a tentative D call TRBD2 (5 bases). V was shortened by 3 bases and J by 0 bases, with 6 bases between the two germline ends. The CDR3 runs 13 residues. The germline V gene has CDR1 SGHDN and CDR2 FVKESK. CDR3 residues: CASSHGSSYEQYF. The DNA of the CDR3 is TGTGCCAGCAGCCATGGGAGCTCCTACGAGCAGTACTTC.

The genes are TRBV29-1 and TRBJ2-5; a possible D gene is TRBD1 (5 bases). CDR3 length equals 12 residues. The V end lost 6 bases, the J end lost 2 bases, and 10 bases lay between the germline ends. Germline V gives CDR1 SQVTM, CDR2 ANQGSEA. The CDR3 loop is CSVRQRQETQYF. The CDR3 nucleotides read TGCAGCGTGCGACAGAGGCAAGAGACCCAGTACTTC.